This T cell receptor (beta chain) was captured in a study of Graves' ophthalmopathy and Graves' hyperthyroidism (dated by TCRdb to the late 2010s). Study-wide context: Peripheral blood samples were taken at the time of initial diagnosis, before any treatment was given. TCR beta repertoire signatures were used to distinguish Graves' ophthalmopathy from Graves' hyperthyroidism and to predict progression to ophthalmopathy. In total, around 130 blood samples were TCR-sequenced: 43 ophthalmopathy, some 75 hyperthyroidism and roughly 17 hyperthyroidism-to-ophthalmopathy patients. A discovery set of 100 patients (43 ophthalmopathy, 55 to 60 stable hyperthyroidism) was enrolled to explore V-J signatures distinguishing ophthalmopathy from hyperthyroidism. The independent validation cohort included about 19 hyperthyroidism patients plus 17 patients who later progressed from hyperthyroidism to ophthalmopathy. T-cell repertoires of thyroid tissue and blood were compared in over five hyperthyroidism patients. Following sample collection, hyperthyroidism patients were given methimazole at a starting dose of 30 mg daily, and ophthalmopathy patients were given high-dose intravenous methylprednisolone. The roughly 100 discovery patients were randomly split 7:3 into training and test sets.

General study outcomes and caveats: In cross-validation, the 13-signature model distinguished ophthalmopathy from stable hyperthyroidism with nearly 90% sensitivity and about 81% specificity, while in the test set the corresponding values were approximately 80% and 75%. In validation, the model predicted ophthalmopathy progression with 55% to 71% sensitivity and about 73% specificity; some 13 predicted patients were CT-confirmed with GO in a median of around 6 months. Sample size was not predetermined statistically, and investigators were not blinded to group allocation. Among expanded thyroid clonotypes with frequency above 0.001, most also showed up in blood, which suggests that blood repertoires may reflect the thyroid immune response.

Ophthalmopathy patients were characterized by moderately to severely active disease, a Clinical Activity Score of at least 3, a NOSPECS grade of at least 4, and a disease duration under 3 months. Patients were excluded if they had other autoimmune diseases, uncontrolled infections, pregnancy or lactation. Clinical symptoms, serum thyroxine, TRAb, thyroid ultrasound and orbital computed tomography were used for diagnosis. Using Ficoll-Paque density gradient centrifugation, PBMCs were isolated from less than 11 ml of fresh peripheral blood. Total RNA was extracted with Trizol reagent and quality-checked on an Agilent 2100 Bioanalyzer. From the cysteine through the phenylalanine, the CDR3 covers 15 amino acids. The only DNA kept is the CDR3, 45 bases in frame from the first base. The trim is 4 bases for V and 0 bases for J, with a gap of 13 bases between the germline ends. CDR1 is given as MDHEN and CDR2 as SYDVKM, both from the germline V gene.

This clonotype was seen at least ten times. Its specific antigen is unknown. No quality values exist for individual bases; no much larger clone is one base distant. For repertoire sequencing, TCR beta CDR3 regions were amplified from RNA transcripts. The first round was an RT-PCR using HTBI primers with the Qiagen OneStep RT-PCR kit, and this first round was followed by a second-round multiplex PCR, then size selection and purification. Libraries were sequenced paired-end with 100 bp reads on an Illumina HiSeq2000. The paper's data handling went like this. SOAPnuke was used to process the reads, throwing out any read that had adapters, had uncalled bases, had a mean Phred below 15, or lacked an exact constant-primer or identifier match. High-quality paired reads were merged with COPE v1.2.5. Clonotypes were defined as unique nucleotide sequences and were aligned to IMGT TRB V, D and J references using MiTCR v1.1. Analysis was restricted to V-J combinations with a frequency above 0.0001, which covered about 99% of repertoires. For each V-J combination, a TCR clonal expansion and chaos score was defined as the ratio of F50 clonal expansion to chaos observed in the TCRdist matrix. Welch's t-statistics and random forest were used to reduce features to about a dozen V-J combinations, which were fed into a naive Bayes classifier. Thyroid-blood repertoire similarity was quantified with the Morisita-Horn index. TCRdb applied fastp at Q25 and MiXCR to the public reads, then kept only in-frame beta chains. Duplicate CDR3 protein sequences are folded into a single record with the most common DNA and genes. TCRdb's processing, not the authors', yielded these V and J calls. Across this sample there are about half a million distinct CDR3 sequences, with under 15% seen only once. Around 9.8% of the sample is taken by the ten largest.

In this chain, TRBV28 is recombined with TRBJ2-7; the D gene is unclear. Material for sequencing was blood. The clonotype was recovered from a woman in her 30s with Graves' ophthalmopathy. Donor details come from another sample of the same person, matched by shared clones. The CDR3 region: CASSSWSASSYEQYF. The DNA is TGTGCCAGCAGTTCATGGTCTGCAAGCTCCTACGAGCAGTACTTC.